A single TCR beta chain is shown here with its context. The library came from three nested PCR rounds adapted from ARM-PCR protocols. From the multiplex PCR reads, TCRdb called clonotypes with MiXCR, one entry per CDR3 protein. The sample includes under 150,000 distinct CDR3 sequences, 66% of them seen just once. In germline, CDR1 is SGHAT, CDR2 FQDESV (reference sequence). This CDR3 is built from 13 residues. The data are from a study of tumor and adjacent non-tumor tissue in lung cancer. The template was RNA from unsorted bulk tissue. The source material was lung tumor tissue. This TCR derives from a man aged 55 to 70 with small cell lung cancer. The V gene is TRBV11-1, the J gene TRBJ2-7; TRBD1 might be the D (5 bases). The CDR3 loop is CTSSLGRANEQYV. In nucleotides, the CDR3 is TGTACCAGCAGCTTAGGCAGGGCCAACGAGCAGTACGTG.